The entry below describes one TCR beta chain. TCRdb's table, derived via immunoSEQ multiplex PCR, lists solely in-frame clones and lacks some. The sample contains 150,000 to 200,000 clones, roughly 91% of which appear only once. These data originate in a study of blood T cell repertoires in COVID-19. Study at large: T cells, B-cell-depleted T cells, or PBMCs supplied cDNA or gDNA.

The origin of this receptor is a man younger than 35 with acute or convalescent COVID-19. The sample taken for sequencing was peripheral blood.

Written as DNA, the CDR3 is TGTGCCAGCAGTGAATTAAGCAGGGGGCTTTACAATGAGCAGTTCTTC. Amino acids: CASSELSRGLYNEQFF. J is TRBJ2-1 and V is TRBV6-1; 8 nucleotides align to TRBD1. V lost 2 bases to trimming and J lost 4 bases; unmatched junction nucleotides: 7. The germline gives CDR1 MNHNS, CDR2 SASEGT. The CDR3 consists of 16 residues.